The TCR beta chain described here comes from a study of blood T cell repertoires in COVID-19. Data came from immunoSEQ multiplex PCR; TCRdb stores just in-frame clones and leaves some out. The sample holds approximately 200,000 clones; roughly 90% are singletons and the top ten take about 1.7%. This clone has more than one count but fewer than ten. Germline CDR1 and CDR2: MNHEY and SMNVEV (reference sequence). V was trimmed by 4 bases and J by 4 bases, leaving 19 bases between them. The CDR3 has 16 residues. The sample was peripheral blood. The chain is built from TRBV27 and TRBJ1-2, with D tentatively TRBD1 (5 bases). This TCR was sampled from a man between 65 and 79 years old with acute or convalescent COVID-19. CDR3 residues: CASSSSGGGSSYGYTF. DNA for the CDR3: TGTGCCAGCAGTTCGTCTGGGGGAGGATCCAGCTATGGCTACACCTTC.